Each of the 22 T cell receptor beta chains below was sequenced from the same sample in a study of OX40 agonist ivuxolimab in advanced cancers. Produced via immunoSEQ multiplex PCR; TCRdb's table is partial and in-frame only. The sample includes more than 55,000 clones, around 74% of them seen just once. The sequences come from CD4+ or CD8+ T cells sorted from blood, collected in a trial of the OX40 agonist ivuxolimab. These receptors all stem from an adult with an advanced solid tumor such as melanoma, head and neck, liver or kidney cancer.

The genes are TRBV7-9 and TRBJ1-1; maybe TRBD1 (5 bases). The CDR3 covers 17 residues. Trimming pared 2 bases from V and 4 bases from J, leaving 20 bases between. CDR1 SEHNR and CDR2 FQNEAQ come from the germline V gene (reference sequence). CDR3 DNA: TGTGCCAGCAGCTTATCGGTCGGGGGGACCAGTGGCACTGAAGCTTTCTTT. Amino acids: CASSLSVGGTSGTEAFF.

The rearrangement links TRBV6-5 to TRBJ1-5, with D possibly TRBD1 on 5 matching bases. Per germline, CDR1 MNHEY and CDR2 SVGAGI. The CDR3 is 13 amino acids. Trimming left V 6 bases short and J 1 base short, with 7 bases between. The CDR3 sequence: CASRGGSNQPQHF. The CDR3 nucleotides read TGTGCCAGCAGGGGGGGGAGCAATCAGCCCCAGCATTTT.

The chain couples TRBV6-4 to TRBJ2-1; D might be TRBD1 or TRBD2, each matching 5 bases. The V and J ends lost 6 bases and 8 bases respectively, with 23 bases between them. The CDR3 loop spans 16 amino acids. Germline V gene sequence: CDR1 MRHNA, CDR2 SNTAGT. Here the CDR3 reads CASSSTGTAVGDEQFF. The CDR3 coding sequence is TGTGCCAGCAGCTCTACCGGGACCGCAGTGGGGGATGAGCAGTTCTTC.

This chain links TRBV9 with TRBJ2-7; 10 bases line up with TRBD1. Germline CDR1 SGDLS, CDR2 YYNGEE. This CDR3 contains 15 residues. The V and J ends lost 0 bases and 3 bases, in that order; junction bases with no gene match: 3. The CDR3 DNA reads as TGTGCCAGCAGCGTAGAGGGGACAGGGGTCTACGAGCAGTACTTC. Protein sequence: CASSVEGTGVYEQYF. Full variable domain (remainder filled in from reference TRBV9 and TRBJ2-7): DSGVTQTPKHLITATGQRVTLRCSPRSGDLSVYWYQQSLDQGLQFLIQYYNGEERAKGNILERFSAQQFPDLHSELNLSSLELGDSALYFCASSVEGTGVYEQYFGPGTRLTVT.

The chain employs TRBV7-2 and TRBJ1-5, with unresolved D. The germline CDR1 and CDR2 sequences are SGHTA and FQGNSA. Trimming shortened V by 5 bases and J by 4 bases, and 6 bases separated the two germline ends. This CDR3 contains 12 residues. This CDR3 is CASSNTNQPQHF. The CDR3 nucleotides are TGTGCCAGCAGCAACACAAATCAGCCCCAGCATTTT. The variable domain in full, completed from reference TRBV7-2 and TRBJ1-5, reads GAGVSQSPSNKVTEKGKDVELRCDPISGHTALYWYRQSLGQGLEFLIYFQGNSAPDKSGLPSDRFSAERTGGSVSTLTIQRTQQEDSAVYLCASSNTNQPQHFGDGTRLSIL.

This clone was counted a single time. The gene calls are TRBV27 and TRBJ2-3, with TRBD2 matching over 13 bases. J lost 6 bases, V lost 5 bases, and 5 bases had no gene match. Germline V CDR1 and CDR2: MNHEY, SMNVEV (reference sequence). The length of the CDR3 is 15 residues. The CDR3 loop reads CASSTGTSGADTQYF. For the CDR3, the DNA is TGTGCCAGCAGTACCGGGACTAGCGGGGCGGATACGCAGTATTTT.

The J gene is TRBJ2-3, the V gene TRBV7-9, with D maybe TRBD2 (7 bases). Looked up from germline, CDR1 is SEHNR and CDR2 is FQNEAQ (reference sequence). With 3 bases removed from V and 2 bases from J, the gap between germline ends came to 15 bases. The CDR3 spans 16 residues. CDR3 DNA: TGTGCCAGCAGCTTGCACGGGGGGCCTAACACAGATACGCAGTATTTT. The encoded protein is CASSLHGGPNTDTQYF.

The rearrangement joins TRBV10-3 to TRBJ1-1, with TRBD1 matching 12 bases. This CDR3 spans 16 amino acids. The trim removed 6 bases at V and 5 bases at J, leaving 10 bases unmatched. Germline loops: CDR1 ENHRY, CDR2 SYGVKD. CDR3 coding DNA: TGTGCCATCAGGGGGACAGGGGGCATTCGGTCGACTGAAGCTTTCTTT. Translation: CAIRGTGGIRSTEAFF.

The V gene is TRBV19, the J gene TRBJ2-2; TRBD2 is a possible D gene (6 bases). Per the germline V gene, CDR1 is LNHDA and CDR2 is SQIVND (reference sequence). There are 16 residues in the CDR3. V lost 7 bases, J lost 4 bases, and 19 bases lay in between. CDR3 residues: CASIQEGNRVTGELFF. The CDR3 DNA reads as TGTGCCAGTATTCAGGAGGGAAATAGGGTCACCGGGGAGCTGTTTTTT.

The V and J genes are TRBV4-1 and TRBJ1-2; D is undetermined. Germline V lookup: CDR1 MGHRA, CDR2 YSYEKL. The CDR3 has 15 residues. Trimming pared 6 bases from V and 1 base from J, leaving 15 bases between. CDR3 DNA sequence: TGCGCCAGCAGGGACCGCGGATTGGGTAACTATGGCTACACCTTC. Translating gives CASRDRGLGNYGYTF.

This chain joins TRBV27 and TRBJ2-5, with 15 bases that match TRBD2. This CDR3 is built from 19 residues. Germline CDR1 reads MNHEY; CDR2 reads SMNVEV (reference sequence). Trimming at V came to 6 bases and at J to 5 bases, leaving 16 bases not matched to a gene. The CDR3 bases are TGTGCCAGCAGCCATTCCGGGACTAGCGGGAGGCCCCGGGGCGAGACCCAGTACTTC. Residues: CASSHSGTSGRPRGETQYF.

The rearrangement uses TRBV30 and TRBJ1-3; D gene unclear. Trimming cost V 2 bases and J 0 bases, with 8 bases left between them. The CDR3 consists of 14 residues. CDR1 is GTSNPN and CDR2 is SVGIG in the germline V gene (reference sequence). CDR3 DNA: TGTGCCTGGAGTCGTGGTTCCTCTGGAAACACCATATATTTT. Its protein is CAWSRGSSGNTIYF.

The rearrangement links TRBV19 to TRBJ1-5, with 9 bases identical to TRBD1. Germline-derived CDR1 and CDR2 are LNHDA and SQIVND (reference sequence). V lost 4 bases to trimming and J lost 4 bases; unmatched junction nucleotides: 14. This CDR3 is 18 amino acids long. In nucleotides, the CDR3 is TGTGCCAGTAGTACCTCCTACTGGGACAGGGTAGGAAATCAGCCCCAGCATTTT. Protein sequence: CASSTSYWDRVGNQPQHF.

V and J are TRBV5-1 and TRBJ1-2; D might be TRBD1 (6 bases). V was cut by 4 bases and J by 2 bases, with 12 bases left in between. CDR1 is SGHRS and CDR2 is YFSETQ in the germline V gene. The CDR3 runs 14 residues. The CDR3 DNA reads as TGCGCCAGCAGCCCTGGACAGACCAACTATGGCTACACCTTC. Translating gives CASSPGQTNYGYTF.

The chain recombines TRBV28 with TRBJ2-7, with D unclear. V gave up 5 bases and J gave up 1 base, with 15 bases separating them. CDR1 MDHEN and CDR2 SYDVKM come from the germline V gene. CDR3 length: 15 amino acids. Here the CDR3 reads CASSIPNLGSYEQYF. CDR3 coding DNA: TGTGCCAGCAGTATACCGAACCTGGGATCCTACGAGCAGTACTTC.

V gene TRBV9 combines with J gene TRBJ1-2, with TRBD1 identical over 7 bases. Germline V CDR1 and CDR2: SGDLS, YYNGEE. V gave up 3 bases and J gave up 5 bases; unmatched junction bases: 10. This CDR3 is 15 amino acids long. The CDR3 sequence is CASSAGDRAPYGYTF. DNA for the CDR3: TGTGCCAGCAGCGCAGGAGACAGGGCACCGTATGGCTACACCTTC. The full variable domain, in which reference TRBV9 and TRBJ1-2 provide the parts outside the CDR3, is DSGVTQTPKHLITATGQRVTLRCSPRSGDLSVYWYQQSLDQGLQFLIQYYNGEERAKGNILERFSAQQFPDLHSELNLSSLELGDSALYFCASSAGDRAPYGYTFGSGTRLTVV.

This chain joins TRBV27 and TRBJ1-1; D possibly corresponds to TRBD1 (5 bases). In germline, CDR1 is MNHEY, CDR2 SMNVEV (reference sequence). The CDR3 is 14 amino acids. V shed 5 bases and J shed 1 base, with 11 bases lying between them. Written as DNA, the CDR3 is TGTGCCAGCAGTCACGGGACGGCGAACACTGAAGCTTTCTTT. This encodes CASSHGTANTEAFF.

The chain employs TRBV18 and TRBJ2-6; D might be TRBD1 or TRBD2, each matching 5 bases. The CDR3 is 19 amino acids. The V gene's germline CDR1 is KGHSH and CDR2 LQKENI. V lost 3 bases and J lost 0, with 18 bases in between. In nucleotides, the CDR3 is TGTGCCAGCTCACCCCAATTGGGTTCGGGGCGCTCTGGGGCCAACGTCCTGACTTTC. Translating gives CASSPQLGSGRSGANVLTF.

The chain joins TRBV20-1 to TRBJ1-2; 8 bases match TRBD1. The CDR3 sequence is 11 residues long. J was trimmed by 6 bases and V by 6 bases; bases with no gene match: 3. Per the germline V gene, CDR1 is DFQATT and CDR2 is SNEGSKA (reference sequence). CDR3 nucleotides: TGCAGTGCCACAGGGGGGCATGGCTACACCTTC. Amino acids: CSATGGHGYTF.

The DNA of the CDR3 is TGCGCCAGCAGCCAAGATGCGGGGACAGGGGGAAGCTACACCTTC. Translating gives CASSQDAGTGGSYTF. V is TRBV4-1 and J is TRBJ1-2; 11 positions match TRBD1. CDR1 is MGHRA and CDR2 is YSYEKL in the germline V gene. After removal of 0 bases from V and 9 bases from J, the junction contained 6 bases not matched to a gene. The length of the CDR3 is 15 residues.

In DNA, the CDR3 is TGTGCCAGCAGTGAGCCTCCTGGACGGTTTAGCAATCAGCCCCAGCATTTT. This translates into CASSEPPGRFSNQPQHF. This chain uses TRBV27 with TRBJ1-5; D unclear. The CDR3 loop spans 17 amino acids. The germline V and J ends were trimmed by 5 bases and 0 bases, with 17 bases remaining between them. The germline gives CDR1 MNHEY, CDR2 SMNVEV (reference sequence).

The chain links TRBV5-4 to TRBJ1-6; D is perhaps TRBD1 (6 bases). V was cut by 1 base and J by 0 bases, with 14 bases left in between. Germline CDR1 SGHNT, CDR2 YYREEE (reference sequence). This CDR3 is 18 amino acids long. The CDR3 reads CASSLQAGASSYNSPLHF. The CDR3 nucleotides read TGTGCCAGCAGCTTGCAGGCAGGGGCGAGCTCCTATAATTCACCCCTCCACTTT.